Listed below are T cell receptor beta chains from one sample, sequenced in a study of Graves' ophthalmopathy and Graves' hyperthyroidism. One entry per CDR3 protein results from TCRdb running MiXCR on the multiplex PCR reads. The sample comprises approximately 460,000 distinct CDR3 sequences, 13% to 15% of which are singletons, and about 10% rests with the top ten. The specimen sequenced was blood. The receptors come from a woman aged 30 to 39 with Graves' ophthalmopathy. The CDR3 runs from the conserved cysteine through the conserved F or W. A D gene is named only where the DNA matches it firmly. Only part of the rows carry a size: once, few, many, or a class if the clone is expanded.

TGTGCCAGCAGCAATAGCGGGAGTCGGGGCACCGGGGAGCTGTTTTTT	CASSNSGSRGTGELFF	TRBV7-2	many	TRBD2	TRBJ2-2
TGTGCCACCAGCATGGAGGGTTTAACCGGGGAGCTGTTTTTT	CATSMEGLTGELFF	TRBV15	many	NA	TRBJ2-2
TGTGCCAGCAGTTACTCAGGGCCAGGGGGCCAGCCCCAGCATTTT	CASSYSGPGGQPQHF	TRBV6-5	once	TRBD1	TRBJ1-5
TGTGCCAGCAGCCAAAGGGGGGCGAACACCGGGGAGCTGTTTTTT	CASSQRGANTGELFF	TRBV27	many	NA	TRBJ2-2
TGTGCCAGCAGTTTTGCCCCGGGTCAGCCCCAGCATTTT	CASSFAPGQPQHF	TRBV28	NA	NA	TRBJ1-5
TGCGCCAGCAGCTTTCGGGGGGAGCTCACTGAAGCTTTCTTT	CASSFRGELTEAFF	TRBV5-1	many	NA	TRBJ1-1
TGCAGTGCCCTGAGCTTCCCATATTACAATGAGCAGTTCTTC	CSALSFPYYNEQFF	TRBV20-1	many	NA	TRBJ2-1
TGTGCCAGCGCCCGAGATGGGAGGATCTGGGACACCATATATTTT	CASARDGRIWDTIYF	TRBV6-1	NA	NA	TRBJ1-3
TGTGCCAGCAGTGGGGGGACAGGGCCCTACGAGCAGTACTTC	CASSGGTGPYEQYF	TRBV6-1	few	TRBD1	TRBJ2-7
TGTGCCAGCTCGGAGCAGGGCCCGCTTTATAGCAATCAGCCCCAGCATTTT	CASSEQGPLYSNQPQHF	TRBV6-1	many	NA	TRBJ1-5
TGTGCCAGCAGTTCTTTCCGACAGGGGGCTCGTGAGACCCAGTACTTC	CASSSFRQGARETQYF	TRBV6-5	NA	TRBD1	TRBJ2-5
TGTGCCAGCAGTTACTCCGCGGGGCCGAATTCACCCCTCCACTTT	CASSYSAGPNSPLHF	TRBV6-5	NA	NA	TRBJ1-6
TGTGCCAGCAGCCCCGGGACAGGCCCCTACGAGCAGTACTTC	CASSPGTGPYEQYF	TRBV6-5	many	TRBD1	TRBJ2-7
TGTGCCAGCAGTTTTGACAAGCAGCCCCAGCATTTT	CASSFDKQPQHF	TRBV12-3/TRBV12-4	many	NA	TRBJ1-5
TGTGCCAGCAGTTTATCCGGCGGAACTGAAGCTTTCTTT	CASSLSGGTEAFF	TRBV27	many	NA	TRBJ1-1
TGCAGTGCTAGAGATCAGGAGGGGCGGAGCTCCTACGAGCAGTACTTC	CSARDQEGRSSYEQYF	TRBV20-1	NA	NA	TRBJ2-7
TGTGCCAGCAGTTACGAGGGGGGCCAGGAGACCCAGTACTTC	CASSYEGGQETQYF	TRBV6-2/TRBV6-3	NA	NA	TRBJ2-5
TGTGCCAGCAGCCCACAGGGGGCTCAAGAGACCCAGTACTTC	CASSPQGAQETQYF	TRBV9	many	TRBD1	TRBJ2-5
TGTGCCAGCAGTGAATATGTGGAACACGGTAGCTACGAGCAGTACTTC	CASSEYVEHGSYEQYF	TRBV6-1	many	NA	TRBJ2-7
TGTGCCACCAGTGATTCTTCGGAGACCCAGTACTTC	CATSDSSETQYF	TRBV24-1	many	NA	TRBJ2-5
TGCGCCAGCAGCGAAGGGCCAGGGCGGGGCAATGAGCAGTTCTTC	CASSEGPGRGNEQFF	TRBV10-1	few	NA	TRBJ2-1
TGTGCCAGCAGTCGCTGGGACAGAGGGGGCCAAGAGACCAAGTACTTC	CASSRWDRGGQETKYF	TRBV12-3/TRBV12-4	few	TRBD1	TRBJ2-5
TGTGCCAGCAGTCCAACCCCCATCAGGGAAGCCTCCTACGAGCAGTACTTC	CASSPTPIREASYEQYF	TRBV12-3/TRBV12-4	NA	NA	TRBJ2-7
TGTGCCTGGGGACAGGGGGGCATTACCGGGGAGCTGTTTTTT	CAWGQGGITGELFF	TRBV30	NA	TRBD1	TRBJ2-2
TGCGCCAGCAGCGCCAGACTAGCGGGACCCTACGAGCAGTACTTC	CASSARLAGPYEQYF	TRBV4-1	many	TRBD2	TRBJ2-7
TGTGCCAGCAGCGTAGAGACTATTCTGGATGAGACCCAGTACTTC	CASSVETILDETQYF	TRBV9	few	NA	TRBJ2-5
TGTGCCAGCAGCACGTCGGGACCTACGGGGTCACCCCTCCACTTT	CASSTSGPTGSPLHF	TRBV6-1	many	NA	TRBJ1-6
TGTGCCAGTAGTATAAGATGGCAGCCCTGGAACACCGGGGAGCTGTTTTTT	CASSIRWQPWNTGELFF	TRBV19	many	NA	TRBJ2-2
TGTGCCAGCGGGACAGGCGGGGAGCTGTTTTTT	CASGTGGELFF	TRBV2	NA	TRBD1	TRBJ2-2
TGTGCCAGTACAGCTGGGGCCAACGTCCTGACTTTC	CASTAGANVLTF	TRBV6-8	many	NA	TRBJ2-6
TGTGCCAGCAGTTCCTGGGTTGGGACCGGGGAGCTGTTTTTT	CASSSWVGTGELFF	TRBV6-5	many	NA	TRBJ2-2
TGTGCCAGAAGGGGGTTTGAACAGGGGAACTATGGCTACACCTTC	CARRGFEQGNYGYTF	TRBV12-3/TRBV12-4	many	TRBD1	TRBJ1-2
TGTGCCAGCAGGCGCGGGACGGAACAGCCCCAGCATTTT	CASRRGTEQPQHF	TRBV6-1	NA	NA	TRBJ1-5
TGCAGTGCTAGGCTCCTAGCGGGGGGGAGAGAGACCCAGTACTTC	CSARLLAGGRETQYF	TRBV20-1	NA	TRBD2	TRBJ2-5
TGTGCCAGCTCACCACGGGATAGCAATCAGCCCCAGCATTTT	CASSPRDSNQPQHF	TRBV27	many	NA	TRBJ1-5
TGTGCCAGTAGTATGGGACTAAAGAACACTGAAGCTTTCTTT	CASSMGLKNTEAFF	TRBV19	many	NA	TRBJ1-1
TGTGCCAGCAGTTACTCGACGGTCGGCAGACACTCCTACGAGCAGTACTTC	CASSYSTVGRHSYEQYF	TRBV6-2/TRBV6-3	many	NA	TRBJ2-7
TGCGCCAGCAGCTTGGGGGGCAGACAAAGCTATGGCTACACCTTC	CASSLGGRQSYGYTF	TRBV5-1	many	NA	TRBJ1-2
TGTGCCAGCAGCCCACTATCCGCAACGGGACTAACCAAAGGAGAGACCCAGTACTTC	CASSPLSATGLTKGETQYF	TRBV11-1	many	TRBD2	TRBJ2-5